One sample yielded the 16 T cell receptor beta chains listed below, sequenced in a study of early T cells in non-severe SARS-CoV-2 infection. MiXCR, run by TCRdb on the 5' RACE reads, gives a single entry per CDR3 protein. The table has roughly 51,000 distinct CDR3 sequences, 6% to 7% seen once. Sequencing was performed on whole blood. These TCRs come from an adult who was a healthcare worker with PCR-confirmed SARS-CoV-2 infection or an uninfected control (not recorded which).

With regard to this clonotype: A clone one base away is much larger, so this may be a read error. The chain combines TRBV18 with TRBJ2-5; no definite D call. The CDR3 has 11 amino acids. CDR1 and CDR2 (germline): KGHSH, LQKENI. The CDR3 region is CVSSPQETQYF. CDR3 DNA: TGTGTCAGCTCACCCCAAGAGACCCAGTACTTC.

This clonotype was recorded many times. This chain uses TRBV7-9 with TRBJ2-1; no clear D gene. There are 11 residues in the CDR3. The germline V gene has CDR1 SEHNR and CDR2 FQNEAQ (reference sequence). Trimming left V 5 bases short and J 8 bases short, with 7 bases between. CDR3 region: CASSRLDEQFF. The CDR3 nucleotides read TGTGCCAGCAGCCGACTGGATGAGCAGTTCTTC.

This CDR3 reads CASSWAGLDTQYF. The CDR3 DNA follows: TGTGCCAGCAGCTGGGCGGGGTTGGATACGCAGTATTTT. The rearrangement uses TRBV5-6 and TRBJ2-3; D possibly corresponds to TRBD2 (6 bases). Trimming took 3 bases from V and 6 from J, leaving 11 bases between them. The CDR3 sequence is 13 residues long. CDR1 is SGHDT, CDR2 YYEEEE, per germline.

This clonotype was counted many times. The chain links TRBV7-2 to TRBJ2-3, with no clear D. Germline assignment: CDR1 SGHTA and CDR2 FQGNSA. The V end was cut by 7 bases, the J end by 2 bases, with 13 bases between. The CDR3 runs 14 residues. The CDR3 DNA is TGTGCCAGCACCGTTTTTCAGCTCACAGATACGCAGTATTTT. Translating it yields CASTVFQLTDTQYF.

Comment on this clonotype: This may stem from a read error, because a much larger clone lies one nucleotide away. No conserved phenylalanine or tryptophan is present at the end of the CDR3, so a read error is the likely explanation. V usage is TRBV20-1 and J usage is TRBJ2-3, with D tentatively TRBD2 (7 bases). With 6 bases removed from V and 6 bases from J, the gap between germline ends came to 19 bases. Germline lookup yields CDR1 DFQATT and CDR2 SNEGSKA (reference sequence). The CDR3 consists of 14 residues. The CDR3 coding sequence is TGCAGTGCCATGGAGGGGGGGGCCCTTGATACGCAGTATATT. This gives the protein CSAMEGGALDTQYI.

Ten or more counts support this clonotype. V and J are TRBV6-2 or TRBV6-3 and TRBJ1-1, with D unresolved. The V end lost 0 bases, the J end lost 1 base, and 9 bases lay between the germline ends. The CDR3 has 15 amino acids. Germline V CDR1 and CDR2: MNHEY, SVGEGT. In DNA, the CDR3 is TGTGCCAGCAGTTACTCGAGTTACCCGAACACTGAAGCTTTCTTT. Translated, it gives CASSYSSYPNTEAFF.

V gene TRBV5-4 combines with J gene TRBJ1-5, with 8 nucleotides matching TRBD1. The germline V gene has CDR1 SGHNT and CDR2 YYREEE (reference sequence). The CDR3 has 15 residues. V was clipped by 0 bases and J by 4 bases; unmatched bases: 3. CDR3 DNA: TGTGCCAGCAGCTTGGGGGGACAGGTTAATCAGCCCCAGCATTTT. Translation gives CASSLGGQVNQPQHF.

This clonotype appeared many times. The V call is TRBV7-9, the J call TRBJ2-7; D may be TRBD1 or TRBD2 (5 bases each). Trimming left V 8 bases short and J 7 bases short, with 21 bases between. Germline V gives CDR1 SEHNR, CDR2 FQNEAQ (reference sequence). The length of the CDR3 is 14 residues. This chain's CDR3 is CASGLGDGSREQYF. CDR3 nucleotides: TGTGCCAGCGGTCTTGGGGACGGCTCTCGAGAGCAGTACTTC. The full variable domain, completed using reference TRBV7-9 and TRBJ2-7, is DTGVSQNPRHKITKRGQNVTFRCDPISEHNRLYWYRQTLGQGPEFLTYFQNEAQLEKSRLLSDRFSAERPKGSFSTLEIQRTEQGDSAMYLCASGLGDGSREQYFGPGTRLTVT.

This clonotype has at least ten counts. The rearrangement uses TRBV11-2 and TRBJ2-2; no clear D gene. The CDR3 runs to 16 residues. The germline V gene encodes CDR1 SGHAT and CDR2 FQNNGV. The ends were cut back, 0 bases at V and 0 bases at J, with 8 bases in the middle. CDR3 nucleotide sequence: TGTGCCAGCAGCTTAGATTCACACGCGAACACCGGGGAGCTGTTTTTT. Residues: CASSLDSHANTGELFF. The full variable domain, with the rest looked up from reference TRBV11-2 and TRBJ2-2, is EAGVAQSPRYKIIEKRQSVAFWCNPISGHATLYWYQQILGQGPKLLIQFQNNGVVDDSQLPKDRFSAERLKGVDSTLKIQPAKLEDSAVYLCASSLDSHANTGELFFGEGSRLTVL.

There are many counts of this clonotype. The CDR3 region has the DNA TGCAGTGCCGGTAAGACTAGCGGGGCTGGTGAGCAGTTCTTC. It encodes CSAGKTSGAGEQFF. The chain carries TRBV20-1 and TRBJ2-1; 11 nucleotides align to TRBD2. Germline V lookup: CDR1 DFQATT, CDR2 SNEGSKA (reference sequence). The trim removed 6 bases at V and 9 bases at J, leaving 10 bases unmatched. The CDR3 has 14 amino acids.

The V and J genes are TRBV27 and TRBJ2-7, with D perhaps matching TRBD2 (6 bases). CDR3 length equals 15 residues. Germline CDR1 is MNHEY and CDR2 is SMNVEV (reference sequence). Trimming left V 2 bases short and J 4 bases short, with 15 bases between. The CDR3: CASSLGGPEAYEQYF. DNA for the CDR3: TGTGCCAGCAGTTTAGGAGGGCCCGAGGCGTACGAGCAGTACTTC.

This clonotype was picked up many times. This chain joins TRBV4-3 and TRBJ2-3; TRBD1 or TRBD2 may be the D gene (6 bases each). The V gene lost 3 bases and the J gene lost 5 bases, with 18 bases spanning the gap. Germline assignment: CDR1 LGHNA and CDR2 YSLEER. The CDR3 contains 16 residues. The chain's CDR3 is CASSQATWGAKDTQYF. Written as DNA, the CDR3 is TGCGCCAGCAGCCAGGCAACGTGGGGGGCCAAAGATACGCAGTATTTT.

V usage is TRBV6-5 and J usage is TRBJ1-2, with D unclear. The length of the CDR3 is 14 residues. Looked up from germline, CDR1 is MNHEY and CDR2 is SVGAGI. V shed 3 bases and J shed 6 bases, with 14 bases lying between them. CDR3 protein: CASSYDFLVDGYTF. DNA for the CDR3: TGTGCCAGCAGTTATGACTTCCTTGTAGATGGCTACACCTTC.

This clonotype was detected many times. The J gene is TRBJ2-6, the V gene TRBV19; D is possibly TRBD1 or TRBD2 (5 bases each). The germline V gene encodes CDR1 LNHDA and CDR2 SQIVND (reference sequence). Trimming took 1 base from V and 1 from J, leaving 14 bases between them. The CDR3 totals 18 residues. The DNA of the CDR3 is TGTGCCAGTAGTATAGGACCGGGACGCGTATCTGGGGCCAACGTCCTGACTTTC. As protein: CASSIGPGRVSGANVLTF.

The chain employs TRBV5-1 and TRBJ2-2, with 9 bases matching TRBD2. The germline CDR1 and CDR2 sequences are SGHRS and YFSETQ. V lost 7 bases to trimming and J lost 4 bases; unmatched junction nucleotides: 8. CDR3 size: 15 residues. The CDR3 sequence is CASVGAGGITGELFF. The CDR3 nucleotides are TGCGCCAGCGTGGGAGCGGGGGGAATCACCGGGGAGCTGTTTTTT.

This clonotype has at least ten counts. The chain is built from TRBV25-1 and TRBJ2-7; TRBD1 matches at 8 bases. CDR1 and CDR2 from the germline V gene are MGHDK and SYGVNS. Losses at the gene ends were 3 bases for V and 5 bases for J; bases not matched to a gene: 9. The CDR3 is 15 amino acids. As DNA, the CDR3 is TGTGCCAGCAGTGACCTACAGGGGGGTTCGAACGAGCAGTACTTC. Protein product: CASSDLQGGSNEQYF.